The 20 T cell receptor beta chains below all came from one sample that was sequenced in a study of blood T cell repertoires in COVID-19 (dated by TCRdb to the early 2020s). Libraries came from the immunoSEQ multiplex PCR assay. TCRdb carries this immuneACCESS record with in-frame sequences only. Its versions omit some clonotypes, under half of them owing to an unresolved V gene in the studies checked, with the rest unexplained. For this sample there are 90,000 to 140,000 clones; roughly 80% appear just once. The ten largest clones add up to roughly a fifth of the sample. The source material was peripheral blood. The receptor set was obtained from a woman aged 70 to 79 with acute or convalescent COVID-19.

The chain joins TRBV7-9 to TRBJ2-7, with D perhaps matching TRBD2 (5 bases). The V and J ends lost 5 bases and 4 bases respectively, with 6 bases between them. The CDR3 runs to 11 residues. Per germline, CDR1 SEHNR and CDR2 FQNEAQ (reference sequence). CDR3 in DNA: TGTGCCAGCAGCCGAGGGTACGAGCAGTACTTC. It codes for CASSRGYEQYF.

The V call is TRBV6-1, the J call TRBJ1-3; weak D call: TRBD1 (5 bases). CDR3 length: 15 amino acids. The germline gives CDR1 MNHNS, CDR2 SASEGT. V lost 3 bases, J lost 3 bases, and 12 bases lay in between. The CDR3 region has the DNA TGTGCCAGCAGTGAGGGGGGGACGGGTGGAAACACCATATATTTT. The encoded protein is CASSEGGTGGNTIYF.

The chain links TRBV5-4 to TRBJ1-1; D is unclear. The germline gives CDR1 SGHNT, CDR2 YYREEE (reference sequence). Deletions cut 0 bases from V and 0 bases from J, with 12 bases between. This CDR3 region has 16 residues. Here the CDR3 reads CASSLGQRELNTEAFF. Written as DNA, the CDR3 is TGTGCCAGCAGCTTGGGGCAGCGGGAGCTGAACACTGAAGCTTTCTTT.

This clone has only a few counts. This is likely an artifact of a read error, given a far larger clone one base away. CDR3 in DNA: TGTGCCAGCAGTTTAGGAGGGAACACTGAAGCTTTCTTT. It yields the protein CASSLGGNTEAFF. The chain joins TRBV27 to TRBJ1-1; D uncertain. CDR3 size: 13 residues. Trimming took off 2 bases at V and 1 base at J, with 5 bases between the two ends. Germline V gene data show CDR1 as MNHEY and CDR2 as SMNVEV (reference sequence).

The CDR3 region is CASSGRDNSYEQYF. The CDR3 coding sequence is TGTGCCAGCAGCGGCCGGGACAACTCCTACGAGCAGTACTTC. V is TRBV9 and J is TRBJ2-7, with D possibly being TRBD1 (6 bases). CDR1 is SGDLS and CDR2 is YYNGEE in the germline V gene. Trimming cost V 3 bases and J 0 bases, with 10 bases left between them. This CDR3 comprises 14 residues. Together with reference TRBV9 and TRBJ2-7, the CDR3 gives the full variable domain: DSGVTQTPKHLITATGQRVTLRCSPRSGDLSVYWYQQSLDQGLQFLIQYYNGEERAKGNILERFSAQQFPDLHSELNLSSLELGDSALYFCASSGRDNSYEQYFGPGTRLTVT.

The rearrangement links TRBV18 to TRBJ1-1, with D maybe TRBD1 (5 bases). The CDR3 extends over 13 amino acids. Germline V gene sequence: CDR1 KGHSH, CDR2 LQKENI. The ends were cut back, 3 bases at V and 3 bases at J, with 8 bases in the middle. In DNA, the CDR3 is TGTGCCAGCTCACCCCAACAGGACACTGAAGCTTTCTTT. Translation gives CASSPQQDTEAFF. The full variable domain, its missing parts supplied by reference TRBV18 and TRBJ1-1, is NAGVMQNPRHLVRRRGQEARLRCSPMKGHSHVYWYRQLPEEGLKFMVYLQKENIIDESGMPKERFSAEFPKEGPSILRIQQVVRGDSAAYFCASSPQQDTEAFFGQGTRLTVV.

The chain joins TRBV27 to TRBJ1-6; D call uncertain. The CDR3 extends over 15 amino acids. V was clipped by 3 bases and J by 2 bases, with 8 bases between them. Looked up from germline, CDR1 is MNHEY and CDR2 is SMNVEV (reference sequence). Written as DNA, the CDR3 is TGTGCCAGCAGTTTCCAGGCCGCCTATAATTCACCCCTCCACTTT. Its translation is CASSFQAAYNSPLHF.

This chain uses TRBV7-8 with TRBJ1-4; 10 positions agree with TRBD1. V was clipped by 3 bases and J by 6 bases; unmatched bases: 1. CDR1 SGHVS and CDR2 FQNEAQ come from the germline V gene. The CDR3 has 14 amino acids. CDR3 sequence reads: CASSLGQGYEKLFF. The CDR3, as DNA: TGTGCCAGCAGCTTGGGACAGGGGTATGAAAAACTGTTTTTT.

The chain is built from TRBV29-1 and TRBJ1-2; no firm D call. Trimming stripped 6 bases from V and 5 bases from J, with 19 bases between. The CDR3 consists of 14 residues. The germline V gene has CDR1 SQVTM and CDR2 ANQGSEA. The CDR3 region has the DNA TGCAGCGTCGGTACTCTCCAGGCCACATATGGCTACACCTTC. Its translation is CSVGTLQATYGYTF.

The chain carries TRBV19 and TRBJ2-1; 8 nucleotides agree with TRBD1. V gave up 5 bases and J gave up 9 bases; unmatched junction bases: 6. This CDR3 has 13 residues. Germline V gene sequence: CDR1 LNHDA, CDR2 SQIVND (reference sequence). This CDR3 reads CASSSDRAFEQFF. The DNA for the CDR3 is TGTGCCAGTAGTTCGGACAGGGCATTTGAGCAGTTCTTC.

V and J are TRBV6-5 and TRBJ1-2; a possible D gene is TRBD1 (6 bases). CDR1 and CDR2 (germline): MNHEY, SVGAGI. The CDR3 is 13 residues long. V gave up 6 bases and J gave up 2 bases, with 10 bases separating them. The CDR3 DNA reads as TGTGCCAGCAGGTCGACAGGAAACTATGGCTACACCTTC. Encoded protein: CASRSTGNYGYTF.

The CDR3 bases are TGTGCCAGCAGCCCAAGGGGGACGGTAACCGGGGCCAACGTCCTGACTTTC. The encoded protein is CASSPRGTVTGANVLTF. This chain links TRBV5-4 with TRBJ2-6; possible D gene TRBD1, 6 bases. Germline CDR1 SGHNT, CDR2 YYREEE (reference sequence). With 4 bases removed from V and 4 bases from J, the gap between germline ends came to 18 bases. This CDR3 contains 17 residues.

This chain uses TRBV29-1 with TRBJ1-1; unclear D gene. Trimming cost V 4 bases and J 3 bases, with 12 bases left between them. Germline assignment: CDR1 SQVTM and CDR2 ANQGSEA. The length of the CDR3 is 13 residues. For the CDR3, the DNA is TGCAGCGTTGGGACGGGAATGGACACTGAAGCTTTCTTT. Its protein is CSVGTGMDTEAFF.

The chain is built from TRBV25-1 and TRBJ1-1; no clear D gene. The CDR3 loop spans 13 amino acids. The ends were cut back, 5 bases at V and 4 bases at J, with 11 bases in the middle. Germline CDR1 and CDR2: MGHDK and SYGVNS. The CDR3 sequence: CASSPRNPTEAFF. CDR3 nucleotides: TGTGCCAGCAGTCCCAGAAACCCCACTGAAGCTTTCTTT.

The CDR3 sequence is CASSTIGTGVLQQYF. The CDR3 DNA is TGTGCCAGTAGTACTATCGGGACAGGTGTGCTGCAGCAGTACTTC. The chain employs TRBV19 and TRBJ2-7; 8 nucleotides line up with TRBD1. This CDR3 has 15 residues. CDR1 and CDR2 (germline): LNHDA, SQIVND (reference sequence). J gave up 8 bases and V 4 bases, and 13 bases lay outside the gene matches.

V usage is TRBV30 and J usage is TRBJ1-3; D not resolved. Trimming removed 1 base from V and 4 bases from J, with 8 bases in between. There are 13 residues in the CDR3. Looked up from germline, CDR1 is GTSNPN and CDR2 is SVGIG (reference sequence). The CDR3, as DNA: TGTGCCTGGAGTGCGGGGAGAGGAAACACCATATATTTT. As protein: CAWSAGRGNTIYF.

The chain joins TRBV5-8 to TRBJ1-5, with 9 bases fitting TRBD1. Trimming removed 4 bases from V and 3 bases from J; junction bases left unmatched: 5. The CDR3 contains 15 residues. The germline CDR1 and CDR2 sequences are SGHTS and YDEGEE. The CDR3 region is CASSPGDRDNQPQHF. The CDR3 coding sequence is TGTGCCAGCAGCCCGGGGGACAGGGACAATCAGCCCCAGCATTTT.

The rearrangement uses TRBV5-6 and TRBJ1-2; D uncertain. The CDR3 covers 14 residues. V lost 1 base and J 4 bases, leaving 11 bases between the germline ends. The germline V gene encodes CDR1 SGHDT and CDR2 YYEEEE. The CDR3 sequence is CASSLYESVYGYTF. In DNA, the CDR3 is TGTGCCAGCAGCTTGTACGAGAGTGTCTATGGCTACACCTTC. The entire variable domain, with the rest obtained from reference TRBV5-6 and TRBJ1-2, is as follows: DAGVTQSPTHLIKTRGQQVTLRCSPKSGHDTVSWYQQALGQGPQFIFQYYEEEERQRGNFPDRFSGHQFPNYSSELNVNALLLGDSALYLCASSLYESVYGYTFGSGTRLTVV.

This chain uses TRBV19 with TRBJ1-1; TRBD1 matches 7 bases. The CDR3 totals 16 residues. CDR1 and CDR2 (germline): LNHDA, SQIVND (reference sequence). Trimming removed 0 bases from V and 2 bases from J; junction bases left unmatched: 6. The CDR3 is CASSIDPGQVNTEAFF. CDR3 in DNA: TGTGCCAGTAGTATAGATCCAGGACAGGTAAACACTGAAGCTTTCTTT. Looking up the rest from reference TRBV19 and TRBJ1-1 gives the full variable domain: DGGITQSPKYLFRKEGQNVTLSCEQNLNHDAMYWYRQDPGQGLRLIYYSQIVNDFQKGDIAEGYSVSREKKESFPLTVTSAQKNPTAFYLCASSIDPGQVNTEAFFGQGTRLTVV.

The chain has TRBV11-2 and TRBJ2-3, with 7 bases that match TRBD2. After removal of 2 bases from V and 4 bases from J, the junction contained 12 bases not matched to a gene. Germline CDR1 is SGHAT and CDR2 is FQNNGV. CDR3 length: 17 residues. CDR3 sequence (DNA): TGTGCCAGCAGCTTAAACCTCCTTGCTAGCGGCGCAGATACGCAGTATTTT. Its translation: CASSLNLLASGADTQYF. Based on the CDR3 plus reference TRBV11-2 and TRBJ2-3, the full variable domain is EAGVAQSPRYKIIEKRQSVAFWCNPISGHATLYWYQQILGQGPKLLIQFQNNGVVDDSQLPKDRFSAERLKGVDSTLKIQPAKLEDSAVYLCASSLNLLASGADTQYFGPGTRLTVL.